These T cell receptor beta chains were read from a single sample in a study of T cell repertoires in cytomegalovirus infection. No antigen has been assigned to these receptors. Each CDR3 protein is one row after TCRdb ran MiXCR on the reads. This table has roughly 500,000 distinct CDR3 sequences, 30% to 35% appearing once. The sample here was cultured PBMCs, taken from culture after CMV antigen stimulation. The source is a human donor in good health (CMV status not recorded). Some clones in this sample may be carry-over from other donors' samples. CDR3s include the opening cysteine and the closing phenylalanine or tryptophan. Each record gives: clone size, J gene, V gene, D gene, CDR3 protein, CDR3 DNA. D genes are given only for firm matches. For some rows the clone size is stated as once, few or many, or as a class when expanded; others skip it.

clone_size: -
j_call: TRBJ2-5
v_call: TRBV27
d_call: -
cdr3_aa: CASGYRGIGTQYF
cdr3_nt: TGTGCCAGCGGATACCGGGGGATAGGGACCCAGTACTTC

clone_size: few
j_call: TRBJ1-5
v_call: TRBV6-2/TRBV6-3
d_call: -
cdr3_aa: CASSYSSGSVTQPQHF
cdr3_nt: TGTGCCAGCAGTTACTCGTCGGGGTCGGTCACGCAGCCCCAGCATTTT

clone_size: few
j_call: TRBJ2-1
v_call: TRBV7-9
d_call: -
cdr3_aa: CASSPRGDRETNEQFF
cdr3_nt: TGTGCCAGCAGCCCGCGCGGGGACAGAGAGACCAATGAGCAGTTCTTC

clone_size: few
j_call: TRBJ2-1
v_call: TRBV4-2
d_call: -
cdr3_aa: CASSQMRQEHEQFF
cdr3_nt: TGTGCCAGCAGCCAAATGCGACAGGAACATGAGCAGTTCTTC

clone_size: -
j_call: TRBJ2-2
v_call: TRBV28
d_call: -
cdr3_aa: CASSLSGAPYTGELFF
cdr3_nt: TGTGCCAGCAGTTTATCCGGGGCGCCGTACACCGGGGAGCTGTTTTTT

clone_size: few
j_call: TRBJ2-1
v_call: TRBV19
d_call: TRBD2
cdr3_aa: CASSIGTSVYNEQFF
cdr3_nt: TGTGCCAGTAGTATCGGGACTAGCGTATACAATGAGCAGTTCTTC

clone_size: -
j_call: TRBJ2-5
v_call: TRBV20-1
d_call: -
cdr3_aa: CSASWRGEETQYF
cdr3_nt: TGCAGTGCTAGTTGGAGGGGCGAGGAGACCCAGTACTTC

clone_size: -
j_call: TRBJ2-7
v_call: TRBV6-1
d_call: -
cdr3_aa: CASRGGESYEQYF
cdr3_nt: TGTGCCAGCCGGGGTGGTGAAAGCTACGAGCAGTACTTC

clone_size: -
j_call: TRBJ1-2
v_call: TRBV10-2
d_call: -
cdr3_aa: CASSTDTRGGYTF
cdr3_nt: TGCGCCAGCAGTACGGACACTCGGGGTGGCTACACCTTC

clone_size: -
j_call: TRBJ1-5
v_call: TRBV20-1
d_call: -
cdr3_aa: CSARVKQGFQPQHF
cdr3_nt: TGCAGTGCTAGAGTTAAACAGGGATTTCAGCCCCAGCATTTT

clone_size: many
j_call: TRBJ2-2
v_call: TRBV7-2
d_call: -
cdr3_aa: CASSFQIINTGELFF
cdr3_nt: TGTGCCAGCAGCTTTCAAATAATTAACACCGGGGAGCTGTTTTTT

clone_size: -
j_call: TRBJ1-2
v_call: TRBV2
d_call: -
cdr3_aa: CASSEWTQKIF
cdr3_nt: TGTGCCAGCAGTGAGTGGACACAAAAAATCTTC

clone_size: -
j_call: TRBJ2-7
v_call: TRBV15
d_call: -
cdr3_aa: CATSRSTVPTYEQYF
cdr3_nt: TGTGCCACCAGCAGGTCGACAGTTCCTACCTACGAGCAGTACTTC

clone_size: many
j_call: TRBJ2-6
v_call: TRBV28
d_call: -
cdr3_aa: CASSLAGWILSGANVLTF
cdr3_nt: TGTGCCAGCAGTTTGGCAGGTTGGATTCTCTCTGGGGCCAACGTCCTGACTTTC

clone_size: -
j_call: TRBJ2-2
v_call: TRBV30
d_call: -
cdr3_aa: CAWDIPNTGELFF
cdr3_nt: TGTGCCTGGGACATACCAAACACCGGGGAGCTGTTTTTT

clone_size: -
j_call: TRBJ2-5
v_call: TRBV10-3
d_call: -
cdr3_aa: CAISEQETQYF
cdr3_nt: TGTGCCATCAGTGAACAAGAGACCCAGTACTTC

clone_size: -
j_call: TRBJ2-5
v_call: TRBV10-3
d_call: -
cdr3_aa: CAISQGGQETQYF
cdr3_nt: TGTGCCATCAGCCAGGGGGGCCAAGAGACCCAGTACTTC

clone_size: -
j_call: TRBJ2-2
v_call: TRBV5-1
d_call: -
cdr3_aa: CASSFRIGSGTGELFF
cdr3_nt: TGCGCCAGCAGCTTTAGGATTGGTAGCGGAACCGGGGAGCTGTTTTTT

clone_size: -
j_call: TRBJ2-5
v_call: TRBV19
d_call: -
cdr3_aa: CASSIRGETQYF
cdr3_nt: TGTGCCAGTAGTATCCGGGGCGAGACCCAGTACTTC

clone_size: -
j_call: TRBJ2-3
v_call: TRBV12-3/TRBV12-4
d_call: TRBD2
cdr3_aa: CATRASGRVSTDTQYF
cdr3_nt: TGTGCCACCCGGGCTAGCGGGAGGGTCTCTACAGATACGCAGTATTTT

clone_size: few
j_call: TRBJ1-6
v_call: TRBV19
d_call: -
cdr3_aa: CASSGPGFLNILHF
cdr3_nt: TGTGCCAGTAGCGGGCCCGGTTTCCTAAACATCCTCCACTTT

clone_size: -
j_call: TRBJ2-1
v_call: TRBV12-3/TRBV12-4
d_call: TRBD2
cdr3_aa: CASRRASGNYNEQFF
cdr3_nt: TGTGCCAGCAGGAGGGCTAGCGGTAACTACAATGAGCAGTTCTTC

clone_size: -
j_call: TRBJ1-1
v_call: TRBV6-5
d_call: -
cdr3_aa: CASSYSVQGKPKNTEAFF
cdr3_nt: TGTGCCAGCAGTTACTCCGTCCAGGGAAAACCCAAGAACACTGAAGCTTTCTTT

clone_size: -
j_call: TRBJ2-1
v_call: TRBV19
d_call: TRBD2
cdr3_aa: CASRTSGLYNEQFF
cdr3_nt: TGTGCCAGTCGCACTAGCGGGCTGTACAATGAGCAGTTCTTC

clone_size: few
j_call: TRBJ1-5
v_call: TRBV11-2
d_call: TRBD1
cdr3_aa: CASSSLQGANQPQHF
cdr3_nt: TGTGCCAGCAGCTCCCTTCAGGGGGCTAATCAGCCCCAGCATTTT

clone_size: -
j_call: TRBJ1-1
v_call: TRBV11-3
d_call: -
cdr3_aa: CASSFEGVGDTEAFF
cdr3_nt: TGTGCCAGCAGCTTCGAGGGGGTCGGGGACACTGAAGCTTTCTTT

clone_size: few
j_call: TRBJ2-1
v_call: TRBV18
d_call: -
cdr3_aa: CASSPGSGEQFF
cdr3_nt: TGTGCCAGCTCCCCAGGGTCTGGCGAGCAGTTCTTC

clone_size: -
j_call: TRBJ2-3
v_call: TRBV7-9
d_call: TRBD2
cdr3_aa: CASSLTTSGTADTQYF
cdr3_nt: TGTGCCAGCAGCTTAACGACTAGCGGGACAGCAGATACGCAGTATTTT

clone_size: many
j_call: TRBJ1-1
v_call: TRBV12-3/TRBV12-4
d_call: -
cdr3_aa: CASSLRRGTEAFF
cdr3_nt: TGTGCCAGCAGTTTGCGCAGGGGAACTGAAGCTTTCTTT

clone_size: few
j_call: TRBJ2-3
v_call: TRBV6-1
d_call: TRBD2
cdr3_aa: CASQRASGPTDTQYF
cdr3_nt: TGTGCCAGCCAACGTGCTAGCGGACCCACAGATACGCAGTATTTT

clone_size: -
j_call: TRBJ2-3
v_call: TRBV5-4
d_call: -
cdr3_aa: CASTRDRTAPPLYF
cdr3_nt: TGTGCCAGCACCCGAGACAGGACGGCTCCCCCCCTGTATTTT

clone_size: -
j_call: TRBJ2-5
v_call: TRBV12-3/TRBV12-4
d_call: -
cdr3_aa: CASSSPRENQETQYF
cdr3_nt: TGTGCCAGCAGTTCTCCTCGGGAGAACCAAGAGACCCAGTACTTC

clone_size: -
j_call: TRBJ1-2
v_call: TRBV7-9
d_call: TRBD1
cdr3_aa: CASSRSGQIMSYTF
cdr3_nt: TGTGCCAGCAGCCGCTCGGGACAGATCATGAGCTACACCTTC

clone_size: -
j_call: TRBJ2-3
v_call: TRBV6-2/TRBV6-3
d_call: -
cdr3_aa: CASSFGASSTDTQYF
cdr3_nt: TGTGCCAGCAGTTTCGGGGCCAGTAGCACAGATACGCAGTATTTT

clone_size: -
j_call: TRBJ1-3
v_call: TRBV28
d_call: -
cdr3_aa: CASSLYVGAGGNTIYF
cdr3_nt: TGTGCCAGCAGTTTATATGTGGGGGCAGGTGGAAACACCATATATTTT

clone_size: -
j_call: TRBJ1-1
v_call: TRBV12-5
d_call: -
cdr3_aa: CASVVGGVIGMNTEAFF
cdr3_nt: TGTGCTAGTGTTGTAGGGGGGGTTATCGGAATGAACACTGAAGCTTTCTTT

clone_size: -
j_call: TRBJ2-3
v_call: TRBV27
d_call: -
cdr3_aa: CASSRYARGSSDTQYF
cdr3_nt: TGTGCCAGCAGTCGATACGCGAGGGGATCAAGCGATACGCAGTATTTT

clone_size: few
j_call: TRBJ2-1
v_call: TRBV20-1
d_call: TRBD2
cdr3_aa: CSAKIAGSYNEQFF
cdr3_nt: TGCAGTGCTAAGATAGCGGGATCCTACAATGAGCAGTTCTTC

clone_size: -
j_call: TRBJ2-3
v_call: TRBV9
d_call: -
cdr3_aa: CASSVGEGADTQYF
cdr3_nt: TGTGCCAGCAGCGTGGGGGAAGGGGCAGATACGCAGTATTTT

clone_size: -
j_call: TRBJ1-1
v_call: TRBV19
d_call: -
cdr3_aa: CASSILIGGTEAFF
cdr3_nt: TGTGCCAGTAGTATACTCATTGGGGGGACTGAAGCTTTCTTT

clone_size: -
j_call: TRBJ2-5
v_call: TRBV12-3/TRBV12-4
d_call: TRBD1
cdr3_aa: CASRDNRGQETQYF
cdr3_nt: TGTGCCAGCAGAGATAACAGGGGGCAAGAGACCCAGTACTTC

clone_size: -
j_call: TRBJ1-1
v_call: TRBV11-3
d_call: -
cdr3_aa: CASSFGQENTEAFF
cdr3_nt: TGTGCCAGCAGCTTCGGTCAGGAGAACACTGAAGCTTTCTTT

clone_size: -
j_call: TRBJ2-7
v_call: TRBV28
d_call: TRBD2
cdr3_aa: CASSNRGDEQYF
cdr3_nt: TGTGCCAGCAGCAACCGGGGGGACGAGCAGTACTTC

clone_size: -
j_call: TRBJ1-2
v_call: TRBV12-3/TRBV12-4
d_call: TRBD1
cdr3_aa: CASSFDGTGGNGYTF
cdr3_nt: TGTGCCAGCAGTTTTGACGGGACAGGGGGCAATGGCTACACCTTC

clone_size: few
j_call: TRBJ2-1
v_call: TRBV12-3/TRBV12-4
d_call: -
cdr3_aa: CASTPGGGEQFF
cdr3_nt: TGTGCCAGCACCCCAGGAGGCGGCGAGCAGTTCTTC

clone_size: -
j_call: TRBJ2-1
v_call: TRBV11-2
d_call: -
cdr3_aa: CASSLVALSYNEQFF
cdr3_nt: TGTGCCAGCAGCTTAGTAGCGTTGTCCTACAATGAGCAGTTCTTC